This entry is about one T cell receptor (beta chain). The sample belongs to a study of blood T cell repertoires in COVID-19. Across the whole study: Acute and convalescent COVID-19 samples came from the United States, Italy and Spain.

The CDR3 contains 14 residues. The germline V gene encodes CDR1 SNHLY and CDR2 FYNNEI. The ends were cut back, 6 bases at V and 8 bases at J, with 19 bases in the middle. In the original analysis: Amplifying reference gene primers gave estimates of nucleated cell counts. Assay used: immunoSEQ multiplex PCR; TCRdb lists only in-frame clones, some missing. V and J calls and clone size are copied from that table; D and trimming were computed from the DNA. The sample yields around 100,000 clones, 85% to 90% seen once. The sample consisted of peripheral blood. The sequence derives from a woman aged 45 to 65 with acute or convalescent COVID-19. The chain carries TRBV2 and TRBJ1-1; no definite D call. CDR3 nucleotides: TGTGCCAGCAGCGCAATCAGCCTGCGGGGAGAAGCTTTCTTT. This encodes CASSAISLRGEAFF.